This T cell receptor (beta chain) emerged from a study of cytotoxic CD8 clonotypes in ibrutinib-treated CLL. Turning to the study itself: Responses: approximately 25 partial, 2 complete; after median around 70 months, around 15 stayed remitted, around twelve progressed. Once patients had received a median about eleven months of treatment, range 6 to 36, response samples were obtained. Study observations and caveats: Sampling of sustained-remission and progressing patients occurred at differing times.

Points on this clone: The antigen is not known.

Sequencing used immunoSEQ multiplex PCR; TCRdb keeps in-frame clones, though not all of them. The sample records about 310,000 clones, around four fifths being singletons. V shed 3 bases and J 4 bases; nucleotides not matched to a gene: 9. Germline V gene data show CDR1 as MDHEN and CDR2 as SYDVKM. The CDR3 loop spans 15 amino acids. Sample: PBMCs, taken before ibrutinib treatment. This chain links TRBV28 with TRBJ2-7; the match to TRBD2 covers 7 bases. This TCR was sampled from a human donor with chronic lymphocytic leukemia. The CDR3 region is CASSFPGLERYEQYF. CDR3 sequence (DNA): TGTGCCAGCAGTTTCCCAGGACTAGAACGGTACGAGCAGTACTTC.